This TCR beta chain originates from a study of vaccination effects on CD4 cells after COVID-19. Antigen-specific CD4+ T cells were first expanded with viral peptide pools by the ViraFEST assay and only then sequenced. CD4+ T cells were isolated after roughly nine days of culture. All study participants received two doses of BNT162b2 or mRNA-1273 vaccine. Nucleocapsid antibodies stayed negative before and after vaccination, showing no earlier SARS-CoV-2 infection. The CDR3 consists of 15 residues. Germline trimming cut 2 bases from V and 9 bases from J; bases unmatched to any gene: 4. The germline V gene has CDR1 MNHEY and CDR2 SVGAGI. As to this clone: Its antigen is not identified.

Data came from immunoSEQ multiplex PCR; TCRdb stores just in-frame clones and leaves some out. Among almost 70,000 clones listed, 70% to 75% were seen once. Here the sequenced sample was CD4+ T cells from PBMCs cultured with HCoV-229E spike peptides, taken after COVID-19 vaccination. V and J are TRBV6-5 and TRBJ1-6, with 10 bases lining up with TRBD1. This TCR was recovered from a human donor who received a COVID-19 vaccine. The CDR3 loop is CASSYDRGLVSPLHF. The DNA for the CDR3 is TGTGCCAGCAGTTACGACAGGGGGCTTGTTTCACCCCTCCACTTT.